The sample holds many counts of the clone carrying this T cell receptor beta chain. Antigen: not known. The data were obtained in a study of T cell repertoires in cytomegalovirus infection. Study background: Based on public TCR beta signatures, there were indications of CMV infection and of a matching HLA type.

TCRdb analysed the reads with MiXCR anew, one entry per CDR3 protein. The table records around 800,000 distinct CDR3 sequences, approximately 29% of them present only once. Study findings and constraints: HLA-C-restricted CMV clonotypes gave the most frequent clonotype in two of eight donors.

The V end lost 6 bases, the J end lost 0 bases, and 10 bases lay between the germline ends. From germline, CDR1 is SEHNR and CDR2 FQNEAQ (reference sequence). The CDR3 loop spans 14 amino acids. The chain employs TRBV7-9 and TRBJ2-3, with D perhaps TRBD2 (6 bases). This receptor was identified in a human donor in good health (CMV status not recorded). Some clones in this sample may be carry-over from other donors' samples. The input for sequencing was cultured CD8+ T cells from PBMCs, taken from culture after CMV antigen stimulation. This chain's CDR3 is CASSPGSSTDTQYF. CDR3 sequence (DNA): TGTGCCAGCAGTCCCGGGAGCAGCACAGATACGCAGTATTTT.